This T cell receptor beta chain was documented in a study of blood T cell repertoires in COVID-19 (dated by TCRdb to between 2020 and 2021). About the study as a whole: Collaborator samples came from the United States, Italy and Spain and covered acute and convalescent phases of COVID-19. The prospective study material was composed of cDNA or gDNA derived from T cells, B-cell-depleted T cells, or PBMCs. The repertoires were made available in a free public database intended to serve as a resource for research on the immune response to SARS-CoV-2. Where HLA class I and class II types were available, the types were taken from metadata supplied by the sample provider, not from assay-based typing. Samples came from the ongoing ImmuneRACE study (first 160 participants) plus 1,254 subjects from 6 global collaborators. Subjects who had been exposed to COVID-19, were actively infected with it, or had recovered from it provided the deeply sampled blood TCRbeta repertoires that made up the dataset. Nearly every sample came with metadata listing a de-identified subject ID, COVID-19 status, age in years and sex. Overall study results and their limits: The quantity of clinical and demographic metadata differed by source and by participant and was supplied without curation.

Participants in the prospective study were enrolled through a virtual design, were aged about 18 to 100 years, and lived in about 25 United States geographic areas. In the prospective study, cohorts were assigned on the basis of participant-reported clinical history obtained from a screening survey and a study questionnaire. Recovered participants in ImmuneRACE Cohort 3 were defined by two consecutive negative NP/OP PCR tests, clearance by a healthcare professional, or resolution of symptoms. Mobile phlebotomists in the prospective study collected whole blood, serum and a nasopharyngeal or oropharyngeal swab from every participant. Over an approximately 2-month period, participants in the prospective study had the option of providing additional blood draws and questionnaires. Blood samples from the prospective study were shipped frozen or at room temperature prior to DNA extraction. TCRbeta CDR3 regions were amplified from genomic DNA using the immunoSEQ Assay, a bias-controlled multiplex PCR. Regarding the original processing steps: The number of nucleated cells in each sample was estimated from the amplification of reference gene primers within the assay. To quantify the absolute abundance of each unique TCRbeta CDR3 rearrangement, sequence reads were collapsed and filtered. For each sample, productive Simpson clonality was calculated as the square root of Simpson's diversity index over productive rearrangements. TCRdb's version of the immuneACCESS table is confined to in-frame rearrangements and falls short of the full clone set. An unresolved V gene accounts for under half of the shortfall where checked; the remainder is of unknown origin. Clone size and V and J calls were adopted from that table, with D and trimming inferred from the DNA. The sample has about 200,000 clones on record, approximately 80% of them singletons. About 15% of the sample lies in the top ten.

The germline V gene (reference sequence) supplies CDR1 MNHEY and CDR2 SMNVEV. From cysteine to phenylalanine, the CDR3 is 15 amino acids long. This entry keeps only the CDR3 DNA: 45 bases, framed from base 1. The germline V and J ends show losses of 2 bases and 7 bases respectively, and no gene match explains 6 bases of the junction. A remark on this clone: What this receptor recognizes is not known. Base quality data are lacking; no much larger clone is found one base away.

The receptor's source is a man aged 40-50 years who had recovered from COVID-19. The receptor chain draws on TRBV27 and TRBJ2-1, with TRBD2 matching 9 junction bases. The source material was PBMCs or T cells enriched from blood (not recorded which). The DNA sequence is given as TGTGCCAGCAGTTTAAGGACTAGCGCCTCAAATGAGCAGTTCTTC. Its coded protein is CASSLRTSASNEQFF.